These 21 T cell receptor beta chains originate from one sample sequenced in a study of T cell clonality in common variable immunodeficiency. The data were produced by immunoSEQ multiplex PCR, yet TCRdb's version contains in-frame clones alone and is incomplete. The repertoire consists of around 47,000 clones, none detected only once. The sequencing input was peripheral blood mononuclear cells. The receptor source for this set is a person aged 18-70 years in good health.

This clone has ten or more counts. The read ends 3 residues before the CDR3 terminus; that terminus is restored from the germline J gene. The chain has TRBV9 and TRBJ2-1; the match to TRBD2 covers 10 bases. The CDR3 consists of 14 residues. Germline V gives CDR1 SGDLS, CDR2 YYNGEE. With V trimmed by 5 bases and J by 5 bases, 4 bases remained unmatched. CDR3 residues: CASRAGLADNEQFF. Partial CDR3 DNA: TGTGCCAGCAGAGCCGGACTAGCGGACAATGAG.

Ten or more counts support this clone. The read terminates 3 residues before the CDR3 end, so the remaining end is supplied by the germline J gene. The chain carries TRBV20-1 and TRBJ2-7; 11 nucleotides match TRBD2. J lost 3 bases, V lost 6 bases, and 10 bases had no gene match. Germline V gene sequence: CDR1 DFQATT, CDR2 SNEGSKA (reference sequence). This CDR3 has 15 amino acids. The CDR3 reads CSADKPGLADYEQYF. CDR3 DNA (partial): TGCAGTGCCGACAAGCCGGGACTAGCGGACTACGAG.

This clone was found many times. CDR3 sequence: CASSWGTLNTEAFF. The part of the CDR3 DNA that was read is TGTGCCAGCAGTTGGGGGACATTGAACACTGAA. This chain links TRBV28 with TRBJ1-1; TRBD1 might be the D (6 bases). Read coverage stops 3 residues before the CDR3 terminus; the germline J gene supplies the remainder. Trimming removed 4 bases from V and 0 bases from J, with 9 bases in between. From germline, CDR1 is MDHEN and CDR2 SYDVKM. This CDR3 has 14 amino acids.

This clone showed up many times. The observed sequence ends 3 residues before the CDR3 terminus, with the missing tail filled in from the germline J gene. The chain carries TRBV6-2 or TRBV6-3 and TRBJ1-5; D perhaps matches TRBD1 (5 bases). The V gene lost 0 bases and the J gene lost 4 bases, with 7 bases spanning the gap. Germline CDR1 is MNHEY and CDR2 is SVGEGT. The CDR3 sequence is 14 residues long. CDR3 amino acids: CASSYSGVNQPQHF. The DNA read from the CDR3 is TGTGCCAGCAGTTACTCAGGGGTAAATCAGCCC.

This clone was seen at least ten times. The observed sequence ends 3 residues before the CDR3 terminus, with the missing tail filled in from the germline J gene. This chain links TRBV5-1 with TRBJ2-3; 11 positions agree with TRBD1. In germline, CDR1 is SGHRS, CDR2 YFSETQ. This CDR3 has 15 amino acids. J lost 3 bases, V lost 6 bases, and 6 bases had no gene match. Here the CDR3 reads CASTLRDRGTDTQYF. The part of the CDR3 DNA that was read is TGCGCCAGCACCCTCCGGGACAGGGGGACAGATACG.

The table lists this clone with many counts. The read ends 3 residues before the CDR3 terminus; that terminus is restored from the germline J gene. The gene calls are TRBV18 and TRBJ2-5; TRBD1 aligns across 7 bases. The V segment lost 6 bases and the J segment 5 bases; nucleotides outside the gene matches: 9. Germline assignment: CDR1 KGHSH and CDR2 LQKENI. This CDR3 region has 14 residues. The CDR3 region is CASSWRQGVETQYF. The sequenced CDR3 bases are TGTGCCAGCTCCTGGAGACAGGGCGTTGAGACC.

In its sample, this clone was seen many times. The read stops 3 residues short of the end of the CDR3; the missing end is completed from the germline J gene. J is TRBJ2-1 and V is TRBV14; no clear D. The CDR3 has 12 amino acids. V lost 1 base, J lost 9 bases, and 7 bases lay in between. Germline CDR1 is SGHDN and CDR2 is FVKESK. The sequenced part of the CDR3 DNA is TGTGCCAGCAGCCAAGGATCAGTTGAG. This codes for CASSQGSVE. The entire CDR3 sequence reads CASSQGSVEQFF.

This clone has a count of ten or more. The CDR3 end lies 3 residues beyond the end of the read and is filled in from the germline J gene. The chain uses TRBV19 and TRBJ2-5; either TRBD1 or TRBD2 may supply D (6 bases each). The CDR3 runs to 14 residues. From germline, CDR1 is LNHDA and CDR2 SQIVND (reference sequence). The ends were cut back, 2 bases at V and 5 bases at J, with 12 bases in the middle. The sequenced part of the CDR3 DNA is TGTGCCAGTAGTATACAGGGGAGGCGGGAGACC. It yields the protein CASSIQGRRET. The full CDR3 is CASSIQGRRETQYF.

This clone showed up many times. The CDR3 goes on 3 residues after the read ends, and that part is filled in from the germline J gene. The V and J genes are TRBV18 and TRBJ1-2, with TRBD1 as a possible D gene (5 bases). Germline lookup yields CDR1 KGHSH and CDR2 LQKENI. The V end lost 3 bases, the J end lost 3 bases, and 11 bases lay between the germline ends. CDR3 length equals 14 residues. The CDR3: CASSPRQSDYGYTF. The CDR3 bases that were read are TGTGCCAGCTCACCGAGACAGTCCGACTATGGC.

This clone was observed many times. Sequencing ends 3 residues short of the CDR3 end; the germline J gene provides the rest. J is TRBJ2-7 and V is TRBV11-3; 7 bases map to TRBD1. Trimming cost V 4 bases and J 6 bases; bases outside gene matches: 12. The CDR3 is made up of 15 amino acids. Germline CDR1 and CDR2: SGHNT and YENEEA. CDR3 sequence: CASSSWDSPGTEQYF. The part of the CDR3 DNA that was read is TGTGCCAGCAGCTCTTGGGACAGTCCCGGCACCGAG.

This clone came up many times. The missing CDR3 end, 3 residues past where the read stops, is filled in from the germline J gene. The V gene is TRBV19, the J gene TRBJ2-4, with TRBD2 matching over 8 bases. The V gene's germline CDR1 is LNHDA and CDR2 SQIVND (reference sequence). The V and J ends lost 6 bases and 8 bases, in that order; junction bases with no gene match: 15. This CDR3 has 16 amino acids. The CDR3 here is CASSVGGVPRGDIQYF. CDR3 bases read: TGTGCCAGTAGCGTCGGGGGGGTGCCCCGTGGGGACATT.

This clone has ten or more counts. The read comes to an end 3 residues before the CDR3 does, leaving the germline J gene to fill in the end. This chain uses TRBV5-1 with TRBJ2-1; TRBD2 matches 12 bases. Germline lookup yields CDR1 SGHRS and CDR2 YFSETQ. This CDR3 comprises 17 residues. Trimming took 0 bases from V and 3 from J; bases not matched to a gene: 4. The part of the CDR3 DNA that was read is TGCGCCAGCAGCTTGGAGACTAGCGGGGGTTTCTACAATGAG. It codes for CASSLETSGGFYNE. The entire CDR3 sequence reads CASSLETSGGFYNEQFF.

This clone was counted many times. With the read ending 3 residues before the CDR3 end, the germline J gene is used to fill in that end. The chain couples TRBV18 to TRBJ1-5; D call uncertain. V lost 6 bases and J 7 bases, leaving 10 bases between the germline ends. Germline CDR1 reads KGHSH; CDR2 reads LQKENI. The CDR3 has 12 residues. The CDR3 sequence: CASSLEAQPQHF. CDR3 bases read: TGTGCCAGCTCTCTTGAAGCCCAGCCC.

This clone came up many times. The sequenced fragment ends 3 residues before the CDR3 boundary, so the rest is inferred from the germline J gene. V gene TRBV5-6 combines with J gene TRBJ1-1; weak D call: TRBD1 (5 bases). The CDR3 runs to 14 residues. In germline, CDR1 is SGHDT, CDR2 YYEEEE. V lost 4 bases and J 2 bases, leaving 12 bases between the germline ends. The CDR3 DNA, read in part, is TGTGCCAGCAGCCGGGGGTCAGCAAACACTGAA. Encoded protein: CASSRGSANTE. The complete CDR3 sequence is CASSRGSANTEAFF.

Ten or more counts support this clone. The sequence runs out 3 residues before the end of the CDR3; the remainder is reconstructed from the germline J gene. V usage is TRBV19 and J usage is TRBJ1-2; the D is unclear. CDR3 length equals 9 residues. Germline CDR1 reads LNHDA; CDR2 reads SQIVND (reference sequence). This chain's CDR3 is CATGPGYTF. The sequenced CDR3 bases are TGTGCCACCGGTCCGGGC.

CDR3 in amino acids: CASSSWDKQQETQYF. CDR3 DNA (partial): TGTGCCAGCAGCTCGTGGGACAAGCAACAAGAGACC. The rearrangement joins TRBV11-1 to TRBJ2-5, with D possibly TRBD1 on 6 matching bases. With the read ending 3 residues before the CDR3 end, the germline J gene is used to fill in that end. This CDR3 contains 15 residues. The ends were cut back, 4 bases at V and 2 bases at J, with 14 bases in the middle. Germline assignment: CDR1 SGHAT and CDR2 FQDESV (reference sequence).

This clone was recorded many times. Coverage ceases 3 residues before the CDR3 finishes, and the germline J gene fills in the end. This sequence joins TRBV19 and TRBJ2-3, with 7 bases lining up with TRBD2. The CDR3 is 14 residues long. The ends lost 7 bases at V and 1 base at J; junction bases unmatched: 5. Germline CDR1 LNHDA, CDR2 SQIVND (reference sequence). CDR3 sequence: CASKPSGGTDTQYF. The sequenced part of the CDR3 DNA is TGTGCCAGTAAACCTAGCGGAGGCACAGATACG.

At least ten counts were recorded for this clone. The read ends 3 residues shy of where the CDR3 ends; the end is completed using the germline J gene. This chain connects TRBV19 to TRBJ2-7; D is possibly TRBD1 (5 bases). The CDR3 length is 15 residues. CDR1 is LNHDA and CDR2 is SQIVND in the germline V gene (reference sequence). Trimming took off 1 base at V and 1 base at J, with 11 bases between the two ends. The CDR3 here is CASSIAWTTSYEQYF. CDR3 DNA, as far as it was read: TGTGCCAGTAGTATAGCTTGGACAACTTCCTACGAG.

This clone has at least ten counts. Read data end 3 residues before the CDR3 end; the end is taken from the germline J gene. This chain links TRBV29-1 with TRBJ2-5, with 11 bases aligning to TRBD1. Trimming at V came to 4 bases and at J to 5 bases, leaving 6 bases not matched to a gene. The CDR3 spans 14 residues. Germline V gives CDR1 SQVTM, CDR2 ANQGSEA. The part of the CDR3 DNA that was read is TGCAGCGTTGCGGGGGACAGGGGGAGGGAGACC. Encoded protein: CSVAGDRGRET. The whole CDR3 protein is CSVAGDRGRETQYF.

This clone was observed at least ten times. The observed sequence ends 3 residues before the CDR3 terminus, with the missing tail filled in from the germline J gene. The gene calls are TRBV3-1 (or the pseudogene TRBV3-2) and TRBJ2-3; D perhaps matches TRBD2 (5 bases). The V end was cut by 4 bases, the J end by 3 bases, with 14 bases between. The CDR3 sequence is 15 residues long. The germline CDR1 and CDR2 sequences are LGHDT and YNNKEL (reference sequence). CDR3 amino acids: CASSPLGLTTDTQYF. The part of the CDR3 DNA that was read is TGTGCCAGCAGCCCCCTAGGACTTACGACAGATACG.

This clone was recorded many times. The read terminates 3 residues before the CDR3 end, so the remaining end is supplied by the germline J gene. The chain joins TRBV4-2 to TRBJ1-6; no firm D call. Germline CDR1 and CDR2: LGHNA and YNFKEQ. V lost 1 base and J lost 10, with 14 bases in between. The CDR3 is made up of 15 amino acids. The CDR3 is CASSQVWQVGSPLHF. The sequenced part of the CDR3 DNA is TGTGCCAGCAGCCAAGTCTGGCAGGTCGGCTCACCC.